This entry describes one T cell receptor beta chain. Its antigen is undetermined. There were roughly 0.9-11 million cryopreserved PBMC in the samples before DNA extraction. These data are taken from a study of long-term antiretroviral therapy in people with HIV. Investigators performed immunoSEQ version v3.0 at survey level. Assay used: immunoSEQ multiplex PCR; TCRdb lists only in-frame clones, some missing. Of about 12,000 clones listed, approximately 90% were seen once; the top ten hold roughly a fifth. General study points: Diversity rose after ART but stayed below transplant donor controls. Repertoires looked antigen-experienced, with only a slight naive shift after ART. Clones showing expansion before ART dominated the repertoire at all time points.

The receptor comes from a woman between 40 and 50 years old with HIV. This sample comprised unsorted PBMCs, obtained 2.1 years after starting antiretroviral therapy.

The CDR3 spells CASSYSIGTEYEQYF. CDR3 coding DNA: TGTGCCAGCAGTTACTCGATTGGGACAGAGTACGAGCAGTACTTC. V and J are TRBV6-5 and TRBJ2-7, with 7 nucleotides matching TRBD1. CDR3 size: 15 residues. The germline CDR1 and CDR2 sequences are MNHEY and SVGAGI. J lost 4 bases, V lost 0 bases, and 6 bases had no gene match.